This TCR beta chain is from a study of T cell responses to AZD1222 COVID-19 vaccine. TCRdb's table, derived via immunoSEQ multiplex PCR, lists solely in-frame clones and lacks some. The sample includes fewer than 120,000 clones, roughly nine tenths seen only once; the top ten take under 3.5%. V was trimmed by 0 bases and J by 2 bases, leaving 9 bases between them. The CDR3 totals 15 residues. CDR1 and CDR2 (germline): LGHNA, YSLEER. The sequenced sample was peripheral blood, obtained on day 0 of AZD1222 vaccination. This sequence joins TRBV4-3 and TRBJ2-3; D perhaps matches TRBD1 (5 bases). This clonotype originated in an adult in good health. The CDR3 region has the DNA TGCGCCAGCAGCCAAGATAAGACAGTCACAGATACGCAGTATTTT. Protein sequence: CASSQDKTVTDTQYF.